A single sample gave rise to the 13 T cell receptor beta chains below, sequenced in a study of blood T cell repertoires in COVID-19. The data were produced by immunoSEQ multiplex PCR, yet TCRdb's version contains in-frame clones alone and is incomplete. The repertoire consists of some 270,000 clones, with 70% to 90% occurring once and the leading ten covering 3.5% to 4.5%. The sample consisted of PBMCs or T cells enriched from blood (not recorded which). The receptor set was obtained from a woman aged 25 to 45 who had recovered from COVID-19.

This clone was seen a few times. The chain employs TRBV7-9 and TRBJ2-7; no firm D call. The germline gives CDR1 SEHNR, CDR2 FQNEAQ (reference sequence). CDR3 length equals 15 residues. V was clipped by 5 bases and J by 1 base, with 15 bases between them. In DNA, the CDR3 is TGTGCCAGCAGCCCTACTTCCAGGATTTCCTACGAGCAGTACTTC. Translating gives CASSPTSRISYEQYF. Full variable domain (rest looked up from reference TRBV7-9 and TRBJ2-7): DTGVSQNPRHKITKRGQNVTFRCDPISEHNRLYWYRQTLGQGPEFLTYFQNEAQLEKSRLLSDRFSAERPKGSFSTLEIQRTEQGDSAMYLCASSPTSRISYEQYFGPGTRLTVT.

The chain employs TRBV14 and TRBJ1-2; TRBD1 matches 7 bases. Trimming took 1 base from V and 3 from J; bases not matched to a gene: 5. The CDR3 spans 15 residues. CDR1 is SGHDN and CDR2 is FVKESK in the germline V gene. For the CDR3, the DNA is TGTGCCAGCAGCCAAGTACCGGGACAGTACTATGGCTACACCTTC. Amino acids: CASSQVPGQYYGYTF. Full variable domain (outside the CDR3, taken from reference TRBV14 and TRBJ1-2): EAGVTQFPSHSVIEKGQTVTLRCDPISGHDNLYWYRRVMGKEIKFLLHFVKESKQDESGMPNNRFLAERTGGTYSTLKVQPAELEDSGVYFCASSQVPGQYYGYTFGSGTRLTVV.

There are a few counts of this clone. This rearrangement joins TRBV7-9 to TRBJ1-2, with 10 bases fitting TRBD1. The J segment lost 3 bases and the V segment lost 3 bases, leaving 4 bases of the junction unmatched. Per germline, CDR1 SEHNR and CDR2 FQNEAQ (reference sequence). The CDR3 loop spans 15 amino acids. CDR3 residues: CASSLTGGADYGYTF. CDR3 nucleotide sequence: TGTGCCAGCAGCTTGACAGGGGGCGCTGACTATGGCTACACCTTC.

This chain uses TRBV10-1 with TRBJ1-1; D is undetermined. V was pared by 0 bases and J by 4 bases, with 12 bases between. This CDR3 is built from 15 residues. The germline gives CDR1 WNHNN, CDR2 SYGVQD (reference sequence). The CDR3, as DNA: TGCGCCAGCAGTGAGTCGACTATGTCTAGCACTGAAGCTTTCTTT. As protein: CASSESTMSSTEAFF.

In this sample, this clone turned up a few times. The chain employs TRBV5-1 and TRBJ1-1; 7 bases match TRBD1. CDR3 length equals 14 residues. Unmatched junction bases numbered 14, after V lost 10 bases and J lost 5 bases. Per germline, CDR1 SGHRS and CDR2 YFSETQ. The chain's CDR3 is CASVQTGFPTEAFF. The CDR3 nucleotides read TGCGCCTCGGTACAGACAGGGTTTCCGACTGAAGCTTTCTTT.

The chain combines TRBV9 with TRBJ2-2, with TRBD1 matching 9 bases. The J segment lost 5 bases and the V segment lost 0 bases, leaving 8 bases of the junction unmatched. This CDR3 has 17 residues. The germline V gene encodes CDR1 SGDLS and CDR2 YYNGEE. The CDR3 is CASSVEPGQGSTGELFF. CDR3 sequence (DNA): TGTGCCAGCAGCGTAGAGCCGGGACAGGGAAGTACCGGGGAGCTGTTTTTT.

CDR3 in amino acids: CASSSPGGPSRLAKNIQYF. CDR3 bases: TGTGCCAGCAGCTCACCGGGGGGACCGTCTCGTTTAGCCAAAAACATTCAGTACTTC. The chain couples TRBV7-9 to TRBJ2-4, with 7 positions matching TRBD2. This CDR3 has 19 residues. Unmatched junction bases numbered 15, after V lost 4 bases and J lost 0 bases. The germline V gene has CDR1 SEHNR and CDR2 FQNEAQ (reference sequence).

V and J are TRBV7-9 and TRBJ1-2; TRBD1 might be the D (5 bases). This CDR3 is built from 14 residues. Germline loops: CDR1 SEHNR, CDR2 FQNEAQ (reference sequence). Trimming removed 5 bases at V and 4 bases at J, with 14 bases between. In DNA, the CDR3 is TGTGCCAGCAGCCTGACGGGGGACCTCTATGGCTACACCTTC. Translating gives CASSLTGDLYGYTF.

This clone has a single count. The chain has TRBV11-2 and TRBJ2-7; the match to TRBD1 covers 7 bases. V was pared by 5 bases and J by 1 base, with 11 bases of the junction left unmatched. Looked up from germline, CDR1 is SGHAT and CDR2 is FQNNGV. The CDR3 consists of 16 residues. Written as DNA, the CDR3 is TGTGCCAGCAGCCTTAGACCGGGACAGCCTTCCTACGAGCAGTACTTC. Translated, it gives CASSLRPGQPSYEQYF.

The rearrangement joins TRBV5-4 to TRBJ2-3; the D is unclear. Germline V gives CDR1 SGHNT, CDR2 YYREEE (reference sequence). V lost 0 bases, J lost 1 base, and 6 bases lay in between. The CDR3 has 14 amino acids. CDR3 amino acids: CASSLGSRTDTQYF. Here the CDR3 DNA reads TGTGCCAGCAGCTTGGGCAGTCGCACAGATACGCAGTATTTT.

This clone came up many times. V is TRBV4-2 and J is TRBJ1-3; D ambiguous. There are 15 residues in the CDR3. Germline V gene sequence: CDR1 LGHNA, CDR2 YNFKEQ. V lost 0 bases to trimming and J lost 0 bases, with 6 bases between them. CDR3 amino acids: CASSQDRFSGNTIYF. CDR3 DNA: TGTGCCAGCAGCCAAGACAGGTTCTCTGGAAACACCATATATTTT.

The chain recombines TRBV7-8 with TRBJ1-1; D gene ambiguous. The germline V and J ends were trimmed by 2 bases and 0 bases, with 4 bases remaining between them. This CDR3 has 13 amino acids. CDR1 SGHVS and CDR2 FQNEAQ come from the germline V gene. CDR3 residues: CASSLTVNTEAFF. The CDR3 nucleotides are TGTGCCAGCAGCTTAACAGTGAACACTGAAGCTTTCTTT. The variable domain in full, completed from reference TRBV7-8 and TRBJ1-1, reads GAGVSQSPRYKVAKRGQDVALRCDPISGHVSLFWYQQALGQGPEFLTYFQNEAQLDKSGLPSDRFFAERPEGSVSTLKIQRTQQEDSAVYLCASSLTVNTEAFFGQGTRLTVV.

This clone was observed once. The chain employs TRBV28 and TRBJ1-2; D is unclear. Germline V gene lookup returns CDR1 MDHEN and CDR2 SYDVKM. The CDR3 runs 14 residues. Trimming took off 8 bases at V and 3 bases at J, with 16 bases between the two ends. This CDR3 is CASVPPGLDYGYTF. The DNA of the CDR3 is TGTGCCAGCGTACCCCCAGGATTGGACTATGGCTACACCTTC.